What follows are 17 T cell receptor beta chains derived from one specimen sequenced in a study of blood T cell repertoires in COVID-19. The table came from immunoSEQ multiplex PCR; TCRdb's copy has only in-frame clones and leaves some out. The table records about 70,000 clones, approximately 86% of them present only once. Sample: peripheral blood. The receptors originated from a woman between 55 and 75 years old with acute or convalescent COVID-19.

This chain joins TRBV30 and TRBJ1-4, with a weak D call TRBD1 (6 bases). CDR3 length: 18 amino acids. With 2 bases removed from V and 7 bases from J, the gap between germline ends came to 26 bases. The germline CDR1 and CDR2 sequences are GTSNPN and SVGIG (reference sequence). CDR3 coding DNA: TGTGCCTGGAGTCCAAGACAGGTTATGATCGCAGTTGGTGAAAAACTGTTTTTT. Translating it yields CAWSPRQVMIAVGEKLFF.

The rearrangement joins TRBV6-5 to TRBJ2-7; D is unresolved. The germline V gene encodes CDR1 MNHEY and CDR2 SVGAGI. The CDR3 runs to 14 residues. The V and J ends lost 10 bases and 2 bases respectively, with 18 bases between them. In DNA, the CDR3 is TGTGCCACCACCTTGTTGCTTGGAGCCTACGAGCAGTACTTC. It specifies CATTLLLGAYEQYF.

This sequence joins TRBV11-2 and TRBJ1-2; 8 positions match TRBD1. V dropped 4 bases and J dropped 8; count of bases not matched to a gene: 6. This CDR3 has 13 amino acids. CDR1 and CDR2 from the germline V gene are SGHAT and FQNNGV. The CDR3 sequence is CASSSGQGRGYTF. The CDR3 bases are TGTGCCAGCAGCTCCGGACAGGGAAGAGGCTACACCTTC.

V gene TRBV19 combines with J gene TRBJ2-3, with 7 bases matching TRBD2. The CDR3 contains 14 residues. Trimming took 10 bases from V and 0 from J; bases not matched to a gene: 7. Per the germline V gene, CDR1 is LNHDA and CDR2 is SQIVND (reference sequence). CDR3 DNA sequence: TGTGCCACTAAACGGCGGGGGAGCACAGATACGCAGTATTTT. Its protein product is CATKRRGSTDTQYF.

The J gene is TRBJ2-1, the V gene TRBV10-1; 11 positions agree with TRBD2. The trim removed 0 bases at V and 5 bases at J, leaving 3 bases unmatched. Germline V gives CDR1 WNHNN, CDR2 SYGVQD (reference sequence). This CDR3 is built from 16 residues. The CDR3 protein is CASSESSGGVNNEQFF. The CDR3 DNA reads as TGCGCCAGCAGTGAGTCTAGCGGGGGGGTCAACAATGAGCAGTTCTTC.

V is TRBV3-1 (or the pseudogene TRBV3-2) and J is TRBJ2-7, with 7 bases that match TRBD1. Germline V gene lookup returns CDR1 LGHDT and CDR2 YNNKEL (reference sequence). The CDR3 spans 13 residues. With V trimmed by 2 bases and J by 3 bases, 1 base remained unmatched. CDR3 sequence: CASSQWDSYEQYF. CDR3 bases: TGTGCCAGCAGCCAATGGGACAGCTACGAGCAGTACTTC.

The chain recombines TRBV11-2 with TRBJ1-1; D possibly corresponds to TRBD1 (5 bases). In germline, CDR1 is SGHAT, CDR2 FQNNGV. This CDR3 spans 16 amino acids. Trimming pared 2 bases from V and 1 base from J, leaving 14 bases between. Here the CDR3 DNA reads TGTGCCAGCAGCTTACGACAGCTCAGCCGGAACACTGAAGCTTTCTTT. This encodes CASSLRQLSRNTEAFF.

The chain has TRBV19 and TRBJ1-1; D may be TRBD1 (6 bases). Per the germline V gene, CDR1 is LNHDA and CDR2 is SQIVND (reference sequence). With 2 bases removed from V and 4 bases from J, the gap between germline ends came to 14 bases. The CDR3 length is 15 residues. CDR3 sequence: CASSILPVGGTEAFF. For the CDR3, the DNA is TGTGCCAGTAGTATACTACCTGTAGGGGGCACTGAAGCTTTCTTT.

This chain joins TRBV6-5 and TRBJ1-4, with 10 bases that match TRBD1. There are 13 residues in the CDR3. Germline V CDR1 and CDR2: MNHEY, SVGAGI. Trimming removed 8 bases from V and 3 bases from J; junction bases left unmatched: 0. CDR3 region: CASGTGANEKLFF. The CDR3 region has the DNA TGTGCCAGCGGGACAGGGGCTAATGAAAAACTGTTTTTT.

This chain connects TRBV9 to TRBJ2-5; 9 nucleotides align to TRBD2. CDR1 and CDR2 from the germline V gene are SGDLS and YYNGEE. This CDR3 has 14 amino acids. Trimming took 4 bases from V and 3 from J; bases not matched to a gene: 4. This CDR3 is CASSPGLAEETQYF. The CDR3 DNA is TGTGCCAGCAGCCCGGGACTAGCCGAAGAGACCCAGTACTTC.

The gene calls are TRBV2 and TRBJ2-5, with D possibly matching TRBD1 (6 bases). CDR3 size: 13 residues. Trimming removed 6 bases at V and 4 bases at J, with 12 bases between. Germline V gene data show CDR1 as SNHLY and CDR2 as FYNNEI. The CDR3 DNA reads as TGTGCCAGCAGAGTGGACAGCGGAGAGACCCAGTACTTC. It codes for CASRVDSGETQYF.

This clone has just a few counts. The V gene is TRBV2, the J gene TRBJ1-5; maybe TRBD1 (5 bases). The CDR3 runs 14 residues. V shed 7 bases and J shed 0 bases, with 10 bases lying between them. Germline V gene data show CDR1 as SNHLY and CDR2 as FYNNEI. CDR3 in amino acids: CASTGTNSNQPQHF. The DNA for the CDR3 is TGTGCCAGCACAGGGACTAATAGCAATCAGCCCCAGCATTTT.

The chain carries TRBV18 and TRBJ2-5, with D tentatively TRBD2 (7 bases). CDR1 and CDR2 from the germline V gene are KGHSH and LQKENI. The V end was cut by 0 bases, the J end by 3 bases, with 14 bases between. The CDR3 covers 16 residues. CDR3 residues: CASSPPQPGGKETQYF. CDR3 in DNA: TGTGCCAGCTCACCACCGCAACCGGGGGGCAAAGAGACCCAGTACTTC. The full variable domain, with the rest looked up from reference TRBV18 and TRBJ2-5, is NAGVMQNPRHLVRRRGQEARLRCSPMKGHSHVYWYRQLPEEGLKFMVYLQKENIIDESGMPKERFSAEFPKEGPSILRIQQVVRGDSAAYFCASSPPQPGGKETQYFGPGTRLLVL.

CDR3 nucleotide sequence: TGCAGCGTTGAATTTTTAAGTTCTCGGGGGGAAGCTTTCTTT. Protein sequence: CSVEFLSSRGEAFF. The chain couples TRBV29-1 to TRBJ1-1, with D maybe TRBD1 (5 bases). The length of the CDR3 is 14 residues. Deletions cut 2 bases from V and 8 bases from J, with 18 bases between. CDR1 and CDR2 (germline): SQVTM, ANQGSEA. Together with reference TRBV29-1 and TRBJ1-1, the CDR3 gives the full variable domain: SAVISQKPSRDICQRGTSLTIQCQVDSQVTMMFWYRQQPGQSLTLIATANQGSEATYESGFVIDKFPISRPNLTFSTLTVSNMSPEDSSIYLCSVEFLSSRGEAFFGQGTRLTVV.

CDR3 nucleotide sequence: TGTGCCAGCAGTTATCCGGGACAGGGAGGAGGAAAACTGTTTTTT. Translating it yields CASSYPGQGGGKLFF. The genes are TRBV28 and TRBJ1-4; 9 bases are a match to TRBD1. The trim removed 4 bases at V and 10 bases at J, leaving 10 bases unmatched. The CDR3 runs 15 residues. Germline CDR1 is MDHEN and CDR2 is SYDVKM.

The chain recombines TRBV2 with TRBJ2-2; TRBD2 might be the D (6 bases). The CDR3 totals 15 residues. The germline CDR1 and CDR2 sequences are SNHLY and FYNNEI. The germline V and J ends were trimmed by 2 bases and 2 bases, with 9 bases remaining between them. The CDR3: CASSETGVNTGELFF. CDR3 in DNA: TGTGCCAGCAGTGAAACGGGGGTTAACACCGGGGAGCTGTTTTTT.

The chain combines TRBV6-5 with TRBJ1-2, with D possibly TRBD1 on 6 matching bases. This CDR3 contains 16 residues. From germline, CDR1 is MNHEY and CDR2 SVGAGI. The V end lost 0 bases, the J end lost 5 bases, and 16 bases lay between the germline ends. CDR3 DNA: TGTGCCAGCAGTTACTCCCGGGACACCTCCGGGTATGGCTACACCTTC. This translates into CASSYSRDTSGYGYTF.